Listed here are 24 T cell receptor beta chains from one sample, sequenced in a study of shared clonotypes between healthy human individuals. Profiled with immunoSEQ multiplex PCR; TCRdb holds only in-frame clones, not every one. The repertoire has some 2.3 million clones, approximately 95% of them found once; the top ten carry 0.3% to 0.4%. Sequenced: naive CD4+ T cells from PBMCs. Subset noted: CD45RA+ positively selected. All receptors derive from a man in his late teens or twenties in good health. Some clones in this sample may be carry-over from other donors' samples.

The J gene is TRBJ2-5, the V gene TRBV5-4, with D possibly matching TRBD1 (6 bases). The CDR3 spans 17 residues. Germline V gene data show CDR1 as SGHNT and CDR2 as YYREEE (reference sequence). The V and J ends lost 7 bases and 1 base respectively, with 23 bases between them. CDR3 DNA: TGTGCCAGCGCCCTGGTCGGTACAGGGCCCTCCCAAGAGACCCAGTACTTC. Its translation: CASALVGTGPSQETQYF.

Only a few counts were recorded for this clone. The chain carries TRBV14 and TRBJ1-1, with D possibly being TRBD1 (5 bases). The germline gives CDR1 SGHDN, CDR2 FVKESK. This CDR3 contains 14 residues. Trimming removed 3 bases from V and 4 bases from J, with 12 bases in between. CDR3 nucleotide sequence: TGTGCCAGCAGCCATTCAGGGCGGCGCACTGAAGCTTTCTTT. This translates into CASSHSGRRTEAFF.

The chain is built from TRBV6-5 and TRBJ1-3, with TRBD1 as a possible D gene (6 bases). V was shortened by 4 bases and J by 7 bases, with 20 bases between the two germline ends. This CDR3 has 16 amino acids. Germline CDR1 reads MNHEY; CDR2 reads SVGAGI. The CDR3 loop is CASSSDRQQGRNTIYF. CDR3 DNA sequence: TGTGCCAGCAGTTCGGACCGCCAACAGGGAAGGAACACCATATATTTT.

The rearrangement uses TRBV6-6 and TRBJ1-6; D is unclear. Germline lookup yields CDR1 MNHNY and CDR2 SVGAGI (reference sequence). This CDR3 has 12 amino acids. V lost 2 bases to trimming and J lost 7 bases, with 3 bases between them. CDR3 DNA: TGTGCCAGCAGTTACCTCAATTCACCCCTCCACTTT. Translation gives CASSYLNSPLHF.

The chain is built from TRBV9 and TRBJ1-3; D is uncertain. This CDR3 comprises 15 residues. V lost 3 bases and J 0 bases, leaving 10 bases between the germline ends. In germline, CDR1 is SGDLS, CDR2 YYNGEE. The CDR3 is CASSATSYSGNTIYF. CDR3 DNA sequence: TGTGCCAGCAGCGCCACTTCTTACTCTGGAAACACCATATATTTT.

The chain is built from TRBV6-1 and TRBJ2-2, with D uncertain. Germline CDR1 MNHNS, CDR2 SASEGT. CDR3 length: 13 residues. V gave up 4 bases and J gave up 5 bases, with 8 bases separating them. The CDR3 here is CASSVWRTGELFF. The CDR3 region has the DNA TGTGCCAGCAGTGTGTGGCGAACCGGGGAGCTGTTTTTT.

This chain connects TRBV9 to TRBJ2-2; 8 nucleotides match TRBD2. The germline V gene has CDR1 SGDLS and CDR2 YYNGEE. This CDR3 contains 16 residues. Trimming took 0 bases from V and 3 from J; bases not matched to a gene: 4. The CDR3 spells CASSVAPAGDTGELFF. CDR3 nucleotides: TGTGCCAGCAGCGTAGCTCCAGCGGGAGACACCGGGGAGCTGTTTTTT.

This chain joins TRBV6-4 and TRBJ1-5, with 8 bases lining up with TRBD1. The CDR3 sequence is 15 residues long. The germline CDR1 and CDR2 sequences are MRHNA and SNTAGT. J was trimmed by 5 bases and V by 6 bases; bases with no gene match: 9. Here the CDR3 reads CASSETGDPYQPQHF. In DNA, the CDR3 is TGTGCCAGCAGCGAGACAGGGGACCCCTATCAGCCCCAGCATTTT.

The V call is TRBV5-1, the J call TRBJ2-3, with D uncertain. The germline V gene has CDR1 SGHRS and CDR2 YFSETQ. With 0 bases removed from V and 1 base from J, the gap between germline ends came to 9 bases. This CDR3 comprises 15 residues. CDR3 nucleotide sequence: TGCGCCAGCAGCTTGGGTGGCGGCCGCACAGATACGCAGTATTTT. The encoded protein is CASSLGGGRTDTQYF.

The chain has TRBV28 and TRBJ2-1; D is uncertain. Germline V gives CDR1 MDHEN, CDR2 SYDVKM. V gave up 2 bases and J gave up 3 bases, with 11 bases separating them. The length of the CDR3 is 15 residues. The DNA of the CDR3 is TGTGCCAGCAGTTTAAGCCCCAGGCACTACAATGAGCAGTTCTTC. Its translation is CASSLSPRHYNEQFF.

The CDR3: CASVRANTEAFF. For the CDR3, the DNA is TGTGCCAGCGTTCGGGCGAACACTGAAGCTTTCTTT. This chain joins TRBV25-1 and TRBJ1-1, with D hard to call. Germline V lookup: CDR1 MGHDK, CDR2 SYGVNS. V was trimmed by 8 bases and J by 1 base, leaving 8 bases between them. The CDR3 contains 12 residues.

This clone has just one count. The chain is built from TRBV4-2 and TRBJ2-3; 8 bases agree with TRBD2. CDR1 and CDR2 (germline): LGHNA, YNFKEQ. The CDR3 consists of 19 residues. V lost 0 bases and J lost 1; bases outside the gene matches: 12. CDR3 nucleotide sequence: TGTGCCAGCAGCCAAGATATAGGACGGGAGGGCCGGCGCACAGATACGCAGTATTTT. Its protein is CASSQDIGREGRRTDTQYF.

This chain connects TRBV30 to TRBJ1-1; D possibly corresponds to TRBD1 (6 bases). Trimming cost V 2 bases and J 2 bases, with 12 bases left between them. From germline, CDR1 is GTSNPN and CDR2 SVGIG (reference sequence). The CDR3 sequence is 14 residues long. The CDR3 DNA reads TGTGCCTGGAGTCCGGGACACAAAAACACTGAAGCTTTCTTT. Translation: CAWSPGHKNTEAFF.

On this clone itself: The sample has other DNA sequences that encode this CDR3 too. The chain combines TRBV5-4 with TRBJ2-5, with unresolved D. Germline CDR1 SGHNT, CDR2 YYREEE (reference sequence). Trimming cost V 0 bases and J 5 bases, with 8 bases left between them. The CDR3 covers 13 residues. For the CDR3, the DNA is TGTGCCAGCAGCTTGGTAGGTGCGGAGACCCAGTACTTC. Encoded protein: CASSLVGAETQYF. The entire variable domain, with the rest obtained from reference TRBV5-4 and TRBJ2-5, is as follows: ETGVTQSPTHLIKTRGQQVTLRCSSQSGHNTVSWYQQALGQGPQFIFQYYREEENGRGNFPPRFSGLQFPNYSSELNVNALELDDSALYLCASSLVGAETQYFGPGTRLLVL.

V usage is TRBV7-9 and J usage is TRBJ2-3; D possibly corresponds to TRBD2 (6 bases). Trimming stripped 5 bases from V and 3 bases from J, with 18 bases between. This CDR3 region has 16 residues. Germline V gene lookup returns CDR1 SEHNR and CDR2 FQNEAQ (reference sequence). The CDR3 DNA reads TGTGCCAGCAGCCCTAAATTCGGGGGAAGGACAGATACGCAGTATTTT. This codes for CASSPKFGGRTDTQYF.

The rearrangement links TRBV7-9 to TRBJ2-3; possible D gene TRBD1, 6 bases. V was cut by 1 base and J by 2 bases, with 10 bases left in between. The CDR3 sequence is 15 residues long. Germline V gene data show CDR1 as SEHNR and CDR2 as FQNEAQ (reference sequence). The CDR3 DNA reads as TGTGCCAGCAGCTTAGTTCAGGGGACCACAGATACGCAGTATTTT. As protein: CASSLVQGTTDTQYF.

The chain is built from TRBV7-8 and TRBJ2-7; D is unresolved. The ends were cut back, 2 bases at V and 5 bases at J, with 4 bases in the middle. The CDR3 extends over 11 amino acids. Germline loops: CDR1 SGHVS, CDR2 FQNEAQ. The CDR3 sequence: CASSLFHEQYF. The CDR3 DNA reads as TGTGCCAGCAGCTTATTCCACGAGCAGTACTTC.

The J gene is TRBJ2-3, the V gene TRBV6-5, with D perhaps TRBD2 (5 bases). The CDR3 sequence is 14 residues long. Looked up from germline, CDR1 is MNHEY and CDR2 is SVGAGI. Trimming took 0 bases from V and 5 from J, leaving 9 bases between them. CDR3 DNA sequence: TGTGCCAGCAGTTACTCGATTGCGGGAGATACGCAGTATTTT. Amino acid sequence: CASSYSIAGDTQYF.

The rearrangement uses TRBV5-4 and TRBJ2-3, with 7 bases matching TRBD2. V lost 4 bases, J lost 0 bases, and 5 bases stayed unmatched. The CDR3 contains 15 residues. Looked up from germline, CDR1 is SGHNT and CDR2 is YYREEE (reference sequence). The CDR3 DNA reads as TGTGCCAGCAGCCTGACTAGCCTAAGCACAGATACGCAGTATTTT. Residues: CASSLTSLSTDTQYF.

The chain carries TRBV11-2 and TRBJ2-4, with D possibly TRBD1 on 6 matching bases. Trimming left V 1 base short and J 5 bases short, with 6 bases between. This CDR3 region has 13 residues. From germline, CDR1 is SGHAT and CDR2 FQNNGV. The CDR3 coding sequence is TGTGCCAGCAGCTTAGGACAGGAAAACATTCAGTACTTC. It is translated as CASSLGQENIQYF. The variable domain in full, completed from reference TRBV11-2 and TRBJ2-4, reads EAGVAQSPRYKIIEKRQSVAFWCNPISGHATLYWYQQILGQGPKLLIQFQNNGVVDDSQLPKDRFSAERLKGVDSTLKIQPAKLEDSAVYLCASSLGQENIQYFGAGTRLSVL.

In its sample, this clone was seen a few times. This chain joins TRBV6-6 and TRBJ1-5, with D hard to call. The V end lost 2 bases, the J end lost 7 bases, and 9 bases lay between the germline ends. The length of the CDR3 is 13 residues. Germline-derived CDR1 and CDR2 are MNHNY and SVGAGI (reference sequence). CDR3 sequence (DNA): TGTGCCAGCAGTTACAACCCTGACCAGCCCCAGCATTTT. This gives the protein CASSYNPDQPQHF.

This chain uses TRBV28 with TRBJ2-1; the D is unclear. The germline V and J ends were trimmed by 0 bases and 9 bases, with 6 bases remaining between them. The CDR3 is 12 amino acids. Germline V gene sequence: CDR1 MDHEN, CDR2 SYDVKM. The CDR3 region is CASSLWYSEQFF. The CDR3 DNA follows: TGTGCCAGCAGTTTATGGTACTCTGAGCAGTTCTTC.

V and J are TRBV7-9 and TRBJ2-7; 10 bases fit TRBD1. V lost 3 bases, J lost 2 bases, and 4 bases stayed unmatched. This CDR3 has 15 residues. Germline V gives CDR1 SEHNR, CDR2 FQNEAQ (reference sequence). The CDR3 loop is CASSFPGQGTYEQYF. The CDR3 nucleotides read TGTGCCAGCAGCTTCCCGGGACAGGGGACCTACGAGCAGTACTTC.

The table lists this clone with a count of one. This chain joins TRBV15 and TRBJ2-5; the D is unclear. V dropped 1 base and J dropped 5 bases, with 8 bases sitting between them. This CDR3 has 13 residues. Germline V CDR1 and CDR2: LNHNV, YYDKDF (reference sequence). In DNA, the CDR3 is TGTGCCACCAGCAGAGGTCGATGGGAGACCCAGTACTTC. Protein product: CATSRGRWETQYF.